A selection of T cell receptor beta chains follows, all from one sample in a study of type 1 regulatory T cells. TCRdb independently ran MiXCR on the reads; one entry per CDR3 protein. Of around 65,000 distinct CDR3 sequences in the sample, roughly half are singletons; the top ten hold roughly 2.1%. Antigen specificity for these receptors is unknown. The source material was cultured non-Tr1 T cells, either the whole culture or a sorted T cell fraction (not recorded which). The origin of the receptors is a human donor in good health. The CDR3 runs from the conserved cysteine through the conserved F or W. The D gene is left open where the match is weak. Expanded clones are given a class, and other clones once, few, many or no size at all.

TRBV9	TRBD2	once	CASSVAGGPSYNEQFF
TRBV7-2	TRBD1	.	CASSLKGAWTGELFF
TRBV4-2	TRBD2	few	CASSQDLGLVGDTQYF
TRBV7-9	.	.	CASSPFRGGDSYEQYF
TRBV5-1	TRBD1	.	CASSLGDRVTEAFF
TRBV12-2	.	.	CASRLTPTGPLNSPLHF
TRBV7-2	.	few	CASSLQLNYGYTF
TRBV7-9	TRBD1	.	CASSSSPGTGGYTF
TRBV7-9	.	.	CASSLTGANEQYF
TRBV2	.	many	CASSADRTTNEKLFF
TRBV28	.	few	CASSLPGRGSQPQHF
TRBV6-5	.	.	CASSYLGPGVGTEAFF
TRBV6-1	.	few	CASTNSGYQPQHF
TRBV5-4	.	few	CASSESPGTSYGYTF
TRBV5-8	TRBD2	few	CASSLAGGFTDTQYF
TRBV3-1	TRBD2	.	CASSPGLAGAGANVLTF
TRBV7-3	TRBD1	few	CASSLQGAHNEQFF
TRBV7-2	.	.	CASSSPWAGTYEQYF
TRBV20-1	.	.	CSARGGVNTEAFF
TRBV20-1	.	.	CSARVAYRALYGYTF
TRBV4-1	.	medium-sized	CASSQGAQAATEAFF
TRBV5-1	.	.	CASSSDNRHEQYF
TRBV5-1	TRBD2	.	CASSLGLAEGSTQYF
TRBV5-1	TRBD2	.	CASSLAGGTNTGELFF
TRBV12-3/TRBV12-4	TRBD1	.	CATPPRDRGQPQHF
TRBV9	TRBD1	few	CASSVGTGETGELFF
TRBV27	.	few	CASSLAQASYEQYF
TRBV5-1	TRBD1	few	CASSSGQGSNEQFF